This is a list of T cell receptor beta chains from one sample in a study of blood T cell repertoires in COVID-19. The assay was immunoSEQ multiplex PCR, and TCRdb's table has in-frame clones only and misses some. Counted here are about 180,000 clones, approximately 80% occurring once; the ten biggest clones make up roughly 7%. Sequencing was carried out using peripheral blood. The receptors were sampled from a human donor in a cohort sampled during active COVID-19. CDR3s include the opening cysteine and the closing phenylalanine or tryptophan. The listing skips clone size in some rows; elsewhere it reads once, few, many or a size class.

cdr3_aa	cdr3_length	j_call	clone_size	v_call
CASSHPSGGAVDEQFF	16	TRBJ2-1	-	TRBV5-4
CASSFHQTADTQYF	14	TRBJ2-3	-	TRBV27
CASSILDRGDGEQFF	15	TRBJ2-1	-	TRBV19
CASSLVRGSTYEQYF	15	TRBJ2-7	few	TRBV5-1
CASSPMGGVRNTEAFF	16	TRBJ1-1	-	TRBV11-2
CASSLGGQVEEKLFF	15	TRBJ1-4	-	TRBV7-6
CASSRDRGSPLHF	13	TRBJ1-6	-	TRBV14
CASSLERLGYTF	12	TRBJ1-2	few	TRBV7-9
CASSMQRGRYEQYF	14	TRBJ2-7	-	TRBV19
CASSLVSRADPQFF	14	TRBJ2-1	-	TRBV7-3
CASSPSGGARNEQFF	15	TRBJ2-1	-	TRBV7-9